The subject of this entry is one T cell receptor beta chain. Its antigen has not been determined. The sample holds no much larger clone one base away, and base qualities are not on file. Taken from cysteine to phenylalanine, the CDR3 has 15 residues. The read is trimmed to its CDR3 DNA, 45 bases read in frame from base 1. CDR1 SGHRS and CDR2 YFSETQ are derived from the germline V gene. Trimming costs V 1 base and J 8 bases, and their ends lie 18 bases apart. The immunoSEQ assay used for TCR sequencing gave the T-cell fraction in both tumor and uninvolved lung tissue. The authors' pipeline ran thus. For survival analysis, patients were divided into high (upper tertile) and low (lower two tertiles) T-cell fraction groups, which were compared by log-rank test. Paired tumor versus uninvolved lung differences in T-cell fraction were tested with a signed-rank test. Drawn from immuneACCESS, this table holds only the in-frame rearrangements with V and J called that TCRdb kept. Clones are partly lost; checked studies trace under half to an unresolved V gene and leave the rest unexplained. V and J calls and clone size are as listed in that table; D and trimming were resolved from the DNA. The sample yields about 13,000 clones; over 65% were counted once. Roughly 9.1% of the sample is held by the ten biggest clonotypes.

The data derive from a study of tumor-infiltrating lymphocytes in localized non-small cell lung cancer (dated by TCRdb to the early 2020s). Concerning the study at large: The cohort covered several histologies, both smokers and never-smokers, and patients whose samples were collected after neoadjuvant chemotherapy. Resected tumor tissue and uninvolved lung tissue described as non-adjacent to the tumor were contributed by each patient, with both tissues obtained from the same patient. Flow cytometry, multiplex immunofluorescence, RNA-seq, exome sequencing and proteomics were applied to the same patients as TCR sequencing, which was one of several integrated assays. In total, the ICON cohort consisted of approximately 140 surgical patients with localized non-small cell lung cancer who had their tumors resected. For 50 to 55 patients, immunoSEQ T-cell fraction was compared between paired tumor and uninvolved lung. Overall study results and their limits: Recurrence-free survival showed no association with tumor T-cell fraction measured by TCR sequencing (p = 0.61). Because different assays used different pieces of the same tissue, intratumor heterogeneity could not be separated from technical variation. No difference in TCR-derived T-cell fraction was observed between the flow cytometry-defined immunotypes IM1 (good prognosis) and IM2 (poor prognosis). Since assay coverage differed from patient to patient depending on how much tissue was available, TCR sequencing was done for only a subset of the cohort. TCRbeta sequencing supported higher T cell infiltration in tumors than in uninvolved lung tissue, consistent with immunofluorescence CD3 counts.

ICON enrollment began in 2016, and the last patient was enrolled in late 2018. A subcohort of some 80 patients provided fresh tumor and matched uninvolved tissue for in-depth immune analyses, with TCR sequencing among those analyses. TCR sequencing was performed on DNA isolated from bulk tissue, without cell sorting. Specimen: lung tumor tissue. The clonotype originates from a human donor with non-small cell lung cancer. The chain employs TRBV5-1 and TRBJ1-2; possibly the D gene is TRBD1, per 5 matching bases. The DNA reads as follows: TGCGCCAGCAGCTTGTGGGGGACGGTCCTAGGAGGCTACACCTTC. Its product reads: CASSLWGTVLGGYTF.